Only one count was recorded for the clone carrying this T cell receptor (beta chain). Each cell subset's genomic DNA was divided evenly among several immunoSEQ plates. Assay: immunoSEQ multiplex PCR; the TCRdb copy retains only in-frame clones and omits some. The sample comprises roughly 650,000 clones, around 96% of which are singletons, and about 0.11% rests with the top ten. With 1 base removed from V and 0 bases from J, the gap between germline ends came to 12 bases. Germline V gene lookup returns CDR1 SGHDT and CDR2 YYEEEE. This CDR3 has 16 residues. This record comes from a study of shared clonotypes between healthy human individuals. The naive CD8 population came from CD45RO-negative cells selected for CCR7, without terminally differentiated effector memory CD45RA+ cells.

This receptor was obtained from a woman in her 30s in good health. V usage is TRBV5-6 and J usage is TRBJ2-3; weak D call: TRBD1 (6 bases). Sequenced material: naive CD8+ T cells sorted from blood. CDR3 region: CASSLSRGSSTDTQYF. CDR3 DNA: TGTGCCAGCAGCTTGAGTAGGGGGTCGAGCACAGATACGCAGTATTTT.